The source of this TCR beta chain is a study of control samples from healthy donors and cancer patients. Trimming removed 4 bases from V and 1 base from J, with 2 bases in between. The CDR3 totals 12 residues. Per the germline V gene, CDR1 is LGHDT and CDR2 is YNNKEL (reference sequence). Some clones are missing from TCRdb's copy, which holds only in-frame ones; the method was immunoSEQ multiplex PCR. The profile shows roughly 130,000 clones, under 95% of them singletons. The chain has TRBV3-1 (or the pseudogene TRBV3-2) and TRBJ1-5, with D hard to call. The sequenced sample consisted of PBMCs. The sequence was obtained from a man aged 45-65 years with head and neck cancer. CDR3 amino acids: CASSRSNQPQHF. CDR3 sequence (DNA): TGTGCCAGCAGCCGCAGCAATCAGCCCCAGCATTTT.